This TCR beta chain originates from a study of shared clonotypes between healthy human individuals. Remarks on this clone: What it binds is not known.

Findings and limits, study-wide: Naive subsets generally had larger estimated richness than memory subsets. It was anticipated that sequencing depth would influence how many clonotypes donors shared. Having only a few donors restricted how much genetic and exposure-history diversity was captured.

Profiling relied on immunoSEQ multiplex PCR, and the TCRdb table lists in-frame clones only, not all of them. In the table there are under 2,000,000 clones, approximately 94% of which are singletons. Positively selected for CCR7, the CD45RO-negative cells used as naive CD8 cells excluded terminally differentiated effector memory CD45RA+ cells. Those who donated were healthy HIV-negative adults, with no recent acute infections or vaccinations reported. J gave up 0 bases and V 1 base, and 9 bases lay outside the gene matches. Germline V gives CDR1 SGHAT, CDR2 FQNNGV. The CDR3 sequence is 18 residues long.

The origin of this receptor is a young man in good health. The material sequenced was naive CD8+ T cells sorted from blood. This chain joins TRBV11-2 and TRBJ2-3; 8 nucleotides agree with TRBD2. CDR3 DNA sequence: TGTGCCAGCAGCTTAGGAGAGGGACTAGGACTTAGCACAGATACGCAGTATTTT. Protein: CASSLGEGLGLSTDTQYF.